The 2 T cell receptor beta chains reported below all come from one sample, sequenced in a study of OX40 agonist ivuxolimab in advanced cancers. Library method: the immunoSEQ multiplex PCR assay. This is the immuneACCESS table as TCRdb keeps it, with only in-frame sequences that have V and J called. A part of the clones is gone; compared with another copy, unresolved V genes explain less than half, and the rest is unexplained. The sample has 90,000 to 100,000 clones on record, around 90% of them singletons. 0.15% to 0.2% of the sample is held by the ten biggest clonotypes. This specimen consisted of CD4+ or CD8+ T cells sorted from blood, obtained in a trial of the OX40 agonist ivuxolimab. Every receptor here comes from an adult with an advanced solid tumor such as melanoma, head and neck, liver or kidney cancer.

This chain uses TRBV5-1 with TRBJ2-3; no clear D gene. There are 15 residues in the CDR3. V shed 0 bases and J shed 4 bases, with 12 bases lying between them. CDR1 is SGHRS and CDR2 is YFSETQ in the germline V gene. CDR3 nucleotide sequence: TGCGCCAGCAGCTTGGGCTTAGGAAGGGCAGATACGCAGTATTTT. This codes for CASSLGLGRADTQYF.

This clone was counted only a few times. V gene TRBV6-1 combines with J gene TRBJ2-1, with D possibly TRBD2 on 6 matching bases. The V end was cut by 1 base, the J end by 7 bases, with 14 bases between. The germline CDR1 and CDR2 sequences are MNHNS and SASEGT. The CDR3 consists of 15 residues. Here the CDR3 DNA reads TGTGCCAGCAGTGAAGACGGGAGACCGGTGAATGAGCAGTTCTTC. It specifies CASSEDGRPVNEQFF.